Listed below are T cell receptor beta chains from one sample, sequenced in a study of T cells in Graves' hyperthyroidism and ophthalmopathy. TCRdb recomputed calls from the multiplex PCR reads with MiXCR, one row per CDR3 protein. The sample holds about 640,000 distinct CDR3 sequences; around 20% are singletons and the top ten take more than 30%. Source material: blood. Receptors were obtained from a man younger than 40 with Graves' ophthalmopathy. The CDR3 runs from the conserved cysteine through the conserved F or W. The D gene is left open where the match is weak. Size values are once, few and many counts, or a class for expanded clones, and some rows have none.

CDR3aa: CASSSAGTADGYTF; CDR3nt: TGTGCCAGCAGCTCCGCCGGGACAGCAGATGGCTACACCTTC; j_gene: TRBJ1-2; v_gene: TRBV7-9; d_gene: TRBD1; abundance: few
CDR3aa: CASSLATGGSTDTQYF; CDR3nt: TGTGCCAGCAGCTTAGCTACAGGGGGTAGCACAGATACGCAGTATTTT; j_gene: TRBJ2-3; v_gene: TRBV7-2; d_gene: TRBD1; abundance: many
CDR3aa: CASSLDQVKLQETQYF; CDR3nt: TGTGCCAGCTCACTCGACCAGGTCAAGTTACAAGAGACCCAGTACTTC; j_gene: TRBJ2-5; v_gene: TRBV18; d_gene: NA; abundance: few
CDR3aa: CSVGAVRGGELFF; CDR3nt: TGCAGCGTTGGGGCGGTCAGGGGCGGGGAGCTGTTTTTT; j_gene: TRBJ2-2; v_gene: TRBV29-1; d_gene: NA; abundance: few
CDR3aa: CASSLAGDRETQYF; CDR3nt: TGTGCCAGCAGCTTAGCGGGAGATCGAGAGACCCAGTACTTC; j_gene: TRBJ2-5; v_gene: TRBV13; d_gene: NA; abundance: many
CDR3aa: CASRPSGRKNEQFF; CDR3nt: TGTGCCAGCAGACCAAGCGGGAGAAAGAATGAGCAGTTCTTC; j_gene: TRBJ2-1; v_gene: TRBV7-9; d_gene: TRBD2; abundance: NA
CDR3aa: CAWSPQILAKNIQYF; CDR3nt: TGTGCCTGGAGTCCACAGATACTAGCCAAAAACATTCAGTACTTC; j_gene: TRBJ2-4; v_gene: TRBV30; d_gene: NA; abundance: NA
CDR3aa: CASSSTSGTSKTQYF; CDR3nt: TGTGCCAGCAGCTCGACTAGCGGGACCTCCAAGACCCAGTACTTC; j_gene: TRBJ2-5; v_gene: TRBV7-8; d_gene: TRBD2; abundance: many
CDR3aa: CASSYSGGTGPTDTQYF; CDR3nt: TGTGCCAGCAGTTACTCGGGGGGGACAGGGCCGACAGATACGCAGTATTTT; j_gene: TRBJ2-3; v_gene: TRBV6-5; d_gene: TRBD1; abundance: once
CDR3aa: CASSSRQGSLDFF; CDR3nt: TGTGCCAGCAGCTCCCGACAGGGCTCTTTGGACTTCTTT; j_gene: TRBJ1-1; v_gene: TRBV27; d_gene: TRBD1; abundance: many
CDR3aa: CASASYREGRETQYF; CDR3nt: TGTGCCAGTGCGTCATACAGGGAGGGCCGAGAGACCCAGTACTTC; j_gene: TRBJ2-5; v_gene: TRBV19; d_gene: NA; abundance: few
CDR3aa: CASRGVEQYF; CDR3nt: TGTGCCAGCAGGGGGGTCGAGCAGTACTTC; j_gene: TRBJ2-7; v_gene: TRBV6-1; d_gene: NA; abundance: NA
CDR3aa: CSARRLAGAGSYEQYF; CDR3nt: TGCAGTGCTAGAAGACTAGCGGGAGCAGGGTCCTACGAGCAGTACTTC; j_gene: TRBJ2-7; v_gene: TRBV20-1; d_gene: TRBD2; abundance: NA
CDR3aa: CASSRDRYSSYEQYF; CDR3nt: TGTGCCAGCAGTCGGGACCGCTACTCTTCCTACGAGCAGTACTTC; j_gene: TRBJ2-7; v_gene: TRBV2; d_gene: NA; abundance: NA
CDR3aa: CASSPSASDTQYF; CDR3nt: TGTGCCAGCTCACCTTCAGCGTCAGATACGCAGTATTTT; j_gene: TRBJ2-3; v_gene: TRBV18; d_gene: NA; abundance: few
CDR3aa: CASTVAQEQFF; CDR3nt: TGTGCCAGCACAGTAGCTCAGGAGCAGTTCTTC; j_gene: TRBJ2-1; v_gene: TRBV12-3/TRBV12-4; d_gene: NA; abundance: NA
CDR3aa: CASDPGQLYGYTF; CDR3nt: TGTGCCAGCGATCCGGGACAGCTCTATGGCTACACCTTC; j_gene: TRBJ1-2; v_gene: TRBV6-2/TRBV6-3; d_gene: TRBD1; abundance: NA
CDR3aa: CSAAQGFQETQYF; CDR3nt: TGCAGTGCTGCACAGGGATTCCAAGAGACCCAGTACTTC; j_gene: TRBJ2-5; v_gene: TRBV20-1; d_gene: NA; abundance: many